These 5 T cell receptor beta chains originate from one sample sequenced in a study of blood T cell repertoires in COVID-19 (TCRdb year 2020). Libraries were prepared through the immunoSEQ multiplex PCR assay. The clones in this table, taken by TCRdb from immuneACCESS, are in-frame only. Not every clone is retained; where verified, under half of the shortfall comes from an unresolved V gene, and the cause of the rest is unknown. This sample holds some 230,000 clones; 80% to 90% were observed only once. Around 0.97% of the sample goes to the ten largest clones. Sequencing was performed on peripheral blood. These TCRs come from a man aged 35 to 55 with acute or convalescent COVID-19.

The chain carries TRBV9 and TRBJ2-5, with D perhaps matching TRBD2 (5 bases). V was cut by 0 bases and J by 3 bases, with 9 bases left in between. In germline, CDR1 is SGDLS, CDR2 YYNGEE. The CDR3 loop spans 14 amino acids. CDR3 bases: TGTGCCAGCAGCGTAGAGGACTCCGAAGAGACCCAGTACTTC. Amino acids: CASSVEDSEETQYF. Drawing the rest from reference TRBV9 and TRBJ2-5, the complete variable domain is DSGVTQTPKHLITATGQRVTLRCSPRSGDLSVYWYQQSLDQGLQFLIQYYNGEERAKGNILERFSAQQFPDLHSELNLSSLELGDSALYFCASSVEDSEETQYFGPGTRLLVL.

This chain uses TRBV14 with TRBJ2-2, with TRBD2 as a possible D gene (7 bases). This CDR3 spans 15 amino acids. The germline V gene encodes CDR1 SGHDN and CDR2 FVKESK. V was clipped by 4 bases and J by 7 bases, with 16 bases between them. In DNA, the CDR3 is TGTGCCAGCAGCCCCCTGGGAGGGGGAAACGGGGAGCTGTTTTTT. Amino acids: CASSPLGGGNGELFF.

This clone was found once. The CDR3 DNA follows: TGTGCCAGCAGCTCGACCAAGTGGACAGGGCGAAACACCATATATTTT. Its protein is CASSSTKWTGRNTIYF. This chain links TRBV5-6 with TRBJ1-3; TRBD1 matches 8 bases. The CDR3 totals 16 residues. Germline CDR1 and CDR2: SGHDT and YYEEEE. Germline trimming cut 3 bases from V and 5 bases from J; bases unmatched to any gene: 10.

This clone was counted a single time. This chain connects TRBV29-1 to TRBJ1-2; tentative D call: TRBD1 (5 bases). The CDR3 loop spans 12 amino acids. Trimming took 4 bases from V and 4 from J, leaving 10 bases between them. Germline CDR1 SQVTM, CDR2 ANQGSEA. CDR3 sequence: CSVGGGFYGYTF. CDR3 in DNA: TGCAGCGTTGGGGGCGGATTCTATGGCTACACCTTC. Full variable domain (remainder filled in from reference TRBV29-1 and TRBJ1-2): SAVISQKPSRDICQRGTSLTIQCQVDSQVTMMFWYRQQPGQSLTLIATANQGSEATYESGFVIDKFPISRPNLTFSTLTVSNMSPEDSSIYLCSVGGGFYGYTFGSGTRLTVV.

The chain couples TRBV6-5 to TRBJ2-2, with 7 bases that match TRBD1. Germline trimming cut 5 bases from V and 7 bases from J; bases unmatched to any gene: 7. In germline, CDR1 is MNHEY, CDR2 SVGAGI. The CDR3 extends over 14 amino acids. The DNA for the CDR3 is TGTGCCAGCAGTCGACAGGGTGTCGGCGGGGAGCTGTTTTTT. Translating gives CASSRQGVGGELFF.